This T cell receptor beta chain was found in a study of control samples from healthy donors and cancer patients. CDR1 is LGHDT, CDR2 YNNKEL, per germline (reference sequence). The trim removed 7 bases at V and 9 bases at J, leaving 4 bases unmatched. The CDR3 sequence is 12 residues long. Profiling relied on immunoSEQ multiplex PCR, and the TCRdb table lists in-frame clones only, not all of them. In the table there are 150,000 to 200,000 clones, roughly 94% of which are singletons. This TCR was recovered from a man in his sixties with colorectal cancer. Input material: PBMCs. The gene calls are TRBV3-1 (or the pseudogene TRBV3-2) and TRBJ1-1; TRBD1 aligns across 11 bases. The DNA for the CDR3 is TGTGCCAGCACGGGACAGGGGGGGAAAGCTTTCTTT. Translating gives CASTGQGGKAFF.